The clone carrying this T cell receptor beta chain occurred a few times. It was with 60 Vbeta and 13 Jbeta primers that the PCR ran. TCRdb's table, derived via immunoSEQ multiplex PCR, lists solely in-frame clones and lacks some. This sample has about 130,000 clones, with around 8.5% found just once. The sample comes from a study of cytomegalovirus exposure and HLA in healthy donors. The trim removed 8 bases at V and 5 bases at J, leaving 8 bases unmatched. CDR3 length: 13 amino acids. Germline V gene data show CDR1 as SGHDN and CDR2 as FVKESK. The TCR was taken from a middle-aged man in good health and CMV-seronegative. The chain couples TRBV14 to TRBJ2-5; 7 bases line up with TRBD1. The sample comprised PBMCs. The CDR3 region has the DNA TGTGCCAGCCTTCAGGGGGTCGGGGAGACCCAGTACTTC. Translation: CASLQGVGETQYF.